In its sample, the clone carrying this T cell receptor beta chain was seen a few times. Donors ranged from 6 to 90 years old and were healthy Caucasians in Russia. Isolation of PBMCs gave at least 6.5 million cells per sample. The data stem from a study of blood T cells in healthy people across ages. J gave up 0 bases and V 5 bases, and 11 bases lay outside the gene matches. This CDR3 spans 18 amino acids. Germline lookup yields CDR1 SGHAT and CDR2 FQNNGV. The use of a sample-barcoded 5' primer and a J-beta primer mix characterized a second PCR of roughly 7 to 11 cycles. One entry per CDR3 protein results from TCRdb running MiXCR on the 5' RACE reads. Of some 790,000 distinct CDR3 sequences listed, about 30% were seen once; the top ten hold around 15%.

The receptor comes from a woman aged 80 or over in good health. V gene TRBV11-2 combines with J gene TRBJ1-3; 9 nucleotides line up with TRBD1. The sequenced sample consisted of blood. CDR3 bases: TGTGCCAGCAGCCTGACAGGGGGAAGCTCGGTCTCTGGAAACACCATATATTTT. Amino acids: CASSLTGGSSVSGNTIYF.